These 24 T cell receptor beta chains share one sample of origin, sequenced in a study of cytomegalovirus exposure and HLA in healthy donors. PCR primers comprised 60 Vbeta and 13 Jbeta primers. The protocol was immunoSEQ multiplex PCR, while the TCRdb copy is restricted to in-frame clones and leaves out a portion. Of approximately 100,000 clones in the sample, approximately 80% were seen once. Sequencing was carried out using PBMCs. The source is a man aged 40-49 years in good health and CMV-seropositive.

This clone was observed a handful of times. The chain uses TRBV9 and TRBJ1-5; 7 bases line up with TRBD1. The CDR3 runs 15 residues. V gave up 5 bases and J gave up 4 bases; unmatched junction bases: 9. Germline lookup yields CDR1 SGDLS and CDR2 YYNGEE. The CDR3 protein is CASSLAGGENQPQHF. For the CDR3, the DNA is TGTGCCAGCAGTCTCGCAGGGGGAGAAAATCAGCCCCAGCATTTT.

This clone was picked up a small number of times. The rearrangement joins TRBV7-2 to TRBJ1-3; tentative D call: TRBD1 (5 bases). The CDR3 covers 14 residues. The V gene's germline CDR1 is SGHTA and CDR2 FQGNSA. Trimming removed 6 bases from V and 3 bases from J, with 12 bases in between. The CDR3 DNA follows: TGTGCCAGCAGGAACGGGGGAATTGGAAACACCATATATTTT. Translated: CASRNGGIGNTIYF.

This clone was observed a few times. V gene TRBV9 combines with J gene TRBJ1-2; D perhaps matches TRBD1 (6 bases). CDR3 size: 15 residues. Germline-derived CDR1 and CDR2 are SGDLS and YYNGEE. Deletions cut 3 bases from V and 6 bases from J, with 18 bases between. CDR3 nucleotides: TGTGCCAGCAGCGGGCTGGGGATGGACAGAGATGGCTACACCTTC. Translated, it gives CASSGLGMDRDGYTF. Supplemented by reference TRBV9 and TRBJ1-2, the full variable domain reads DSGVTQTPKHLITATGQRVTLRCSPRSGDLSVYWYQQSLDQGLQFLIQYYNGEERAKGNILERFSAQQFPDLHSELNLSSLELGDSALYFCASSGLGMDRDGYTFGSGTRLTVV.

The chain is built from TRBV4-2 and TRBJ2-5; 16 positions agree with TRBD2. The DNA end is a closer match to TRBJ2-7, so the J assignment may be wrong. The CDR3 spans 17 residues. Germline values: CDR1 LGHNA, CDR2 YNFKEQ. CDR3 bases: TGTGCCAGCAGCTCGGGACTAGCGGGGGGGCGGTCAGACGAGCAGTACTTC. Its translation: CASSSGLAGGRSDEQYF.

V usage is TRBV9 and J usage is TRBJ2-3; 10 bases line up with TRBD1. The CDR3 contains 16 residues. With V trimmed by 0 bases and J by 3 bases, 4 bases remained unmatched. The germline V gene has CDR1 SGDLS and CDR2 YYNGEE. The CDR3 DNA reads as TGTGCCAGCAGCGTAGGACTGGGACAGGGGACAGATACGCAGTATTTT. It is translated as CASSVGLGQGTDTQYF.

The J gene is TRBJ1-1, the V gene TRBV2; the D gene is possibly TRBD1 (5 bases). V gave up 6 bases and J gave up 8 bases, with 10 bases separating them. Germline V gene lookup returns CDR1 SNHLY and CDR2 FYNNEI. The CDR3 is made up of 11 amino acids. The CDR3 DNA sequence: TGTGCCAGCAGCCACAGGACCGAAGCTTTCTTT. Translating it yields CASSHRTEAFF.

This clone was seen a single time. The CDR3 DNA sequence: TGCAGCGTTGAAGGGGCGGGGGGCCATGTCTATGGCTACACCTTC. Protein product: CSVEGAGGHVYGYTF. The genes are TRBV29-1 and TRBJ1-2, with a possible D match to TRBD1 (6 bases). CDR3 length: 15 amino acids. V dropped 1 base and J dropped 4 bases, with 16 bases sitting between them. The germline CDR1 and CDR2 sequences are SQVTM and ANQGSEA. The whole variable domain, remainder taken from reference TRBV29-1 and TRBJ1-2, is SAVISQKPSRDICQRGTSLTIQCQVDSQVTMMFWYRQQPGQSLTLIATANQGSEATYESGFVIDKFPISRPNLTFSTLTVSNMSPEDSSIYLCSVEGAGGHVYGYTFGSGTRLTVV.

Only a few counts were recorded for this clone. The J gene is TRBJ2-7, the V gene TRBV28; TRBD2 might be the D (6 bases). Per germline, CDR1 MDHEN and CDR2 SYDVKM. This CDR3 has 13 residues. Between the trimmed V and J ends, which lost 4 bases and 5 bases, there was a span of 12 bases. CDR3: CASSSGEADEQYF. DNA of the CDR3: TGTGCCAGCAGTTCGGGGGAGGCGGACGAGCAGTACTTC. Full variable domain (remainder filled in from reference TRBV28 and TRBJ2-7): DVKVTQSSRYLVKRTGEKVFLECVQDMDHENMFWYRQDPGLGLRLIYFSYDVKMKEKGDIPEGYSVSREKKERFSLILESASTNQTSMYLCASSSGEADEQYFGPGTRLTVT.

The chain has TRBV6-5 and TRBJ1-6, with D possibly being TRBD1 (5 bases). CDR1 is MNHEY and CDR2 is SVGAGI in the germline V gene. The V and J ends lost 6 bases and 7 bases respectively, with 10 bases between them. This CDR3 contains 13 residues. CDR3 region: CASRQGYNSPLHF. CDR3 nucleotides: TGTGCCAGCAGGCAGGGTTACAATTCACCCCTCCACTTT.

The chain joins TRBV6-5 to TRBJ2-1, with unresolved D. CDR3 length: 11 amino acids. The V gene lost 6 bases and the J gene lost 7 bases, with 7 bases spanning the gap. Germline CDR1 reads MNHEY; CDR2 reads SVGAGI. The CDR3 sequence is CASRSENEQFF. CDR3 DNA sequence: TGTGCCAGCAGGTCCGAGAATGAGCAGTTCTTC.

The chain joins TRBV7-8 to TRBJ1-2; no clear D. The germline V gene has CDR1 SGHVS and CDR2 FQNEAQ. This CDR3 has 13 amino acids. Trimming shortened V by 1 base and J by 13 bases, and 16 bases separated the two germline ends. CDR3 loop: CASSLGGDSGGTF. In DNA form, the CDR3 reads TGTGCCAGCAGCTTAGGGGGAGACTCCGGCGGCACCTTC. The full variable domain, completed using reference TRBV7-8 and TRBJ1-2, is GAGVSQSPRYKVAKRGQDVALRCDPISGHVSLFWYQQALGQGPEFLTYFQNEAQLDKSGLPSDRFFAERPEGSVSTLKIQRTQQEDSAVYLCASSLGGDSGGTFGSGTRLTVV.

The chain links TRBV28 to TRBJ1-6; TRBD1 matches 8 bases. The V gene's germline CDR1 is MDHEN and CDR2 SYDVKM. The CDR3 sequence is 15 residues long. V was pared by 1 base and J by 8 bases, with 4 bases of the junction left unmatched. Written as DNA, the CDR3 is TGTGCCAGCAGTTTATTTGGACAGGGTTATTCACCCCTCCACTTT. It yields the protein CASSLFGQGYSPLHF.

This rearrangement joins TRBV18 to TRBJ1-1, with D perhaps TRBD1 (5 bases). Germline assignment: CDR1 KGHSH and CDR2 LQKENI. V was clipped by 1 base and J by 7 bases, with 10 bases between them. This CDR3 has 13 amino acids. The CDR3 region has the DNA TGTGCCAGCTCACCACTGGGGCACGGTGAAGCTTTCTTT. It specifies CASSPLGHGEAFF.

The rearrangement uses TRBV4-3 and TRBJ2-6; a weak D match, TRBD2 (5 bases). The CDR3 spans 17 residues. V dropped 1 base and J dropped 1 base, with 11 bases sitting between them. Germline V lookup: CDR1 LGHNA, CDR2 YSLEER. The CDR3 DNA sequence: TGCGCCAGCAGCCAAGGTGAGGGAGCATCTGGGGCCAACGTCCTGACTTTC. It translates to CASSQGEGASGANVLTF.

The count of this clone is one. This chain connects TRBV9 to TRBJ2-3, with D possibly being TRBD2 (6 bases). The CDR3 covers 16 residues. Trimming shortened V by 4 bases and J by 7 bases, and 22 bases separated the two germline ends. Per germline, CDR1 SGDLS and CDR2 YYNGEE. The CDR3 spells CASSSPSGGGGNTQYF. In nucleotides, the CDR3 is TGTGCCAGCAGCTCCCCCTCAGGCGGCGGCGGGAATACGCAGTATTTT.

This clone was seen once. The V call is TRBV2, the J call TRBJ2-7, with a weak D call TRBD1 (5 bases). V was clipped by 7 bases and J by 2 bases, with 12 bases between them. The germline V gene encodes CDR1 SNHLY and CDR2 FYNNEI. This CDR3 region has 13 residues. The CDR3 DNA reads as TGTGCCAGCAATTTCGACAGTACCTACGAGCAGTACTTC. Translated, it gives CASNFDSTYEQYF.

The DNA of the CDR3 is TGTGCCAGCAGTTTAGTATACTATGGCTACACCTTC. Protein: CASSLVYYGYTF. This chain joins TRBV28 and TRBJ1-2; D is undetermined. This CDR3 has 12 amino acids. Deletions cut 2 bases from V and 3 bases from J, with 4 bases between. The germline V gene encodes CDR1 MDHEN and CDR2 SYDVKM.

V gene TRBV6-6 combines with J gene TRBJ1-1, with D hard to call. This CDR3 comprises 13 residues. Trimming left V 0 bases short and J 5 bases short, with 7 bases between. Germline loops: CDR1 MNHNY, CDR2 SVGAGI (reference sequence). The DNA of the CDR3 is TGTGCCAGCAGTTACTCCGACAATACTGAAGCTTTCTTT. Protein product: CASSYSDNTEAFF.

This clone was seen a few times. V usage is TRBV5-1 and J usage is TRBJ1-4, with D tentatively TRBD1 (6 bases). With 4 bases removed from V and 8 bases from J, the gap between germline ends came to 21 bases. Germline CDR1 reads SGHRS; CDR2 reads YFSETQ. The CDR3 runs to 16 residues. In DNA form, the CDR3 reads TGCGCCAGCAGCCTATCAAACCCGGGACAAGGGGAAAAACTGTTTTTT. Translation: CASSLSNPGQGEKLFF. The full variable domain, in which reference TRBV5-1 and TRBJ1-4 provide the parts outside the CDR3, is KAGVTQTPRYLIKTRGQQVTLSCSPISGHRSVSWYQQTPGQGLQFLFEYFSETQRNKGNFPGRFSGRQFSNSRSEMNVSTLELGDSALYLCASSLSNPGQGEKLFFGSGTQLSVL.

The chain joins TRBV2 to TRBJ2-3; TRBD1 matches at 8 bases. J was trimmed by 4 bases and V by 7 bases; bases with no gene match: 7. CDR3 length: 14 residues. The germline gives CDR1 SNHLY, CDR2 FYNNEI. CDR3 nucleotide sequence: TGTGCCAGCATAGAAGGACAGGGTCCAGATACGCAGTATTTT. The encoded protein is CASIEGQGPDTQYF.

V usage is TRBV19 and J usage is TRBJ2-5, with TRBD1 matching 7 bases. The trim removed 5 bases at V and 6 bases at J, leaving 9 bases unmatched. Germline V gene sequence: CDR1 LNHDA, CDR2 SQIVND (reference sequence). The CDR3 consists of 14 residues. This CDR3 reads CASSFGQGVQTQYF. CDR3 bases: TGTGCCAGTAGTTTTGGCCAGGGGGTACAGACCCAGTACTTC.

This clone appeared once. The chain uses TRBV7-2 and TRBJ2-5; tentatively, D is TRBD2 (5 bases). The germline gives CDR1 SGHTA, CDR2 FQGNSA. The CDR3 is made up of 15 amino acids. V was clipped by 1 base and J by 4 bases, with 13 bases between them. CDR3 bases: TGTGCCAGCAGCTTAGTTCATCGGGGTGGAGAGACCCAGTACTTC. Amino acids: CASSLVHRGGETQYF.

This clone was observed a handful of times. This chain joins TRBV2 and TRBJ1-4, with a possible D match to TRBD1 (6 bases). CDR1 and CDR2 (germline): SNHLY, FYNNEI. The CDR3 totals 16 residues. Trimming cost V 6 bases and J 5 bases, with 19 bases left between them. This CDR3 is CASRSGTTGRNEKLFF. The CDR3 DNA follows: TGTGCCAGCAGGTCCGGGACAACGGGCCGAAATGAAAAACTGTTTTTT.

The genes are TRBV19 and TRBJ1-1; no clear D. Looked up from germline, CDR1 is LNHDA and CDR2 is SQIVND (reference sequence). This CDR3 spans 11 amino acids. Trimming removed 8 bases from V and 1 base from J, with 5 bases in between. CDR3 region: CASSKNTEAFF. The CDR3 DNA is TGTGCCAGTTCTAAGAACACTGAAGCTTTCTTT. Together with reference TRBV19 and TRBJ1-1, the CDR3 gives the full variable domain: DGGITQSPKYLFRKEGQNVTLSCEQNLNHDAMYWYRQDPGQGLRLIYYSQIVNDFQKGDIAEGYSVSREKKESFPLTVTSAQKNPTAFYLCASSKNTEAFFGQGTRLTVV.